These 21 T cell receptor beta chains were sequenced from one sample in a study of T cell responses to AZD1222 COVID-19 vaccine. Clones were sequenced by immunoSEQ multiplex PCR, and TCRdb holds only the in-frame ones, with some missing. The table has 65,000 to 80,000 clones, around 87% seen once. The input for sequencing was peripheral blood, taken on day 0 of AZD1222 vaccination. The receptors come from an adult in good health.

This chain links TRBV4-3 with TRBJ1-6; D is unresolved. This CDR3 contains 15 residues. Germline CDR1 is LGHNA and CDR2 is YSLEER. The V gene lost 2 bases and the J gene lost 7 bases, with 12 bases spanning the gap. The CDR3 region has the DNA TGCGCCAGCAGCCAAAGACAACTCGGCAATTCACCCCTCCACTTT. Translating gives CASSQRQLGNSPLHF.

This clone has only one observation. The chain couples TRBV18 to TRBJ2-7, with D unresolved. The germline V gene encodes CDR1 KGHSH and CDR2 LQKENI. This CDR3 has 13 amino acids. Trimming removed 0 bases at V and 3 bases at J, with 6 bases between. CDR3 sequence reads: CASSPPGDYEQYF. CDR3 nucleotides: TGTGCCAGCTCACCACCAGGAGACTACGAGCAGTACTTC.

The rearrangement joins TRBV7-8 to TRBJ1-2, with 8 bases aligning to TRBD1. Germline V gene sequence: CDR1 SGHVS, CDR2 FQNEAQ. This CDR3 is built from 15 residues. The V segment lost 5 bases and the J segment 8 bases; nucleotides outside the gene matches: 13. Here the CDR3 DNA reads TGTGCCAGCAGCCTCCTCGGCCAGGGGGCGGGCGGCTACACCTTC. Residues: CASSLLGQGAGGYTF.

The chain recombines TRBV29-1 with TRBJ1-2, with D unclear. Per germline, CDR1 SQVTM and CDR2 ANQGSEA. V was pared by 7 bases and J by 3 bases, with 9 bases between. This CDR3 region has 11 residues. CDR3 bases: TGCAGCGGAATTGGAGACTATGGCTACACCTTC. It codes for CSGIGDYGYTF.

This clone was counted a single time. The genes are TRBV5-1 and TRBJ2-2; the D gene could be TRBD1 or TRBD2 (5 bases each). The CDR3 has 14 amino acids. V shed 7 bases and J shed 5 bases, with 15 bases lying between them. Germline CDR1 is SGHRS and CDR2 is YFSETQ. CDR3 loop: CASHSLGATGELFF. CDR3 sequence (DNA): TGCGCCAGCCACTCTCTCGGGGCAACCGGGGAGCTGTTTTTT.

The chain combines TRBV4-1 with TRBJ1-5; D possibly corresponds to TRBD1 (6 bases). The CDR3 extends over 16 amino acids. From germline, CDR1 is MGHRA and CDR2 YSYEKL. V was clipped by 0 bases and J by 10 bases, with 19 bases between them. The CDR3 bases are TGCGCCAGCAGCCAAGATAGGGTGGACAGCTCTAGACCCCAGCATTTT. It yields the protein CASSQDRVDSSRPQHF.

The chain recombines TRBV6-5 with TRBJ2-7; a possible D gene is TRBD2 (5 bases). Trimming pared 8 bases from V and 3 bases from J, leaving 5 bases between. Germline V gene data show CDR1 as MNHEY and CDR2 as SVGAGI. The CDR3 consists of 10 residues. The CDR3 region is CASGSYEQYF. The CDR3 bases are TGTGCCAGCGGGAGCTACGAGCAGTACTTC.

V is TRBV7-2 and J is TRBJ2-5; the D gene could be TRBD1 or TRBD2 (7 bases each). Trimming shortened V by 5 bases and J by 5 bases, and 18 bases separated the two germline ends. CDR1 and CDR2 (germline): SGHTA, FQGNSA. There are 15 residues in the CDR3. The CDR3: CASSPRGGGWETQYF. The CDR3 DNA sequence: TGTGCCAGCAGCCCCAGGGGAGGGGGCTGGGAGACCCAGTACTTC.

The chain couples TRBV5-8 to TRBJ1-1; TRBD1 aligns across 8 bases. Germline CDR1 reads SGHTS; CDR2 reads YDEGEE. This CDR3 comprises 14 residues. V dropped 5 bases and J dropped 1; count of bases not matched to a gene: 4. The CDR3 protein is CASRTQGENTEAFF. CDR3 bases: TGTGCCAGCAGGACACAGGGGGAGAACACTGAAGCTTTCTTT.

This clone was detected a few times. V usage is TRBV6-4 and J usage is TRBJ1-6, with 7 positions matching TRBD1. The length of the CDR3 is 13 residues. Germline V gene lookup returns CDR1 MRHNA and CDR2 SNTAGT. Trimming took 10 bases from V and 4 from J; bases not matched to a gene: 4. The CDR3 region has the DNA TGTGCCAACACGGACAGGTATAATTCACCCCTCCACTTT. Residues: CANTDRYNSPLHF.

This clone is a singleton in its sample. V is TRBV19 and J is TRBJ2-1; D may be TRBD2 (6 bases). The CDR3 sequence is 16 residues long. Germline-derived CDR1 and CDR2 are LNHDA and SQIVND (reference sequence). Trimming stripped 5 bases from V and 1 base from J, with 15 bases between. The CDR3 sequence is CASSFRAGRSYNEQFF. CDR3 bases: TGTGCCAGTAGTTTCCGGGCGGGGAGATCCTACAATGAGCAGTTCTTC.

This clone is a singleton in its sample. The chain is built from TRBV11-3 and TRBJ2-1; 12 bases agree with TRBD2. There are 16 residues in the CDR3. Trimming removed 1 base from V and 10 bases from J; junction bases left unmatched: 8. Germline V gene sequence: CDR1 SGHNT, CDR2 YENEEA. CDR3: CASSLAALAGGGEQFF. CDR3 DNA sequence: TGTGCCAGCAGCTTAGCCGCTCTAGCGGGAGGGGGGGAGCAGTTCTTC. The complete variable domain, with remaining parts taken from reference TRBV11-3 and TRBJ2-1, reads EAGVVQSPRYKIIEKKQPVAFWCNPISGHNTLYWYLQNLGQGPELLIRYENEEAVDDSQLPKDRFSAERLKGVDSTLKIQPAELGDSAVYLCASSLAALAGGGEQFFGPGTRLTVL.

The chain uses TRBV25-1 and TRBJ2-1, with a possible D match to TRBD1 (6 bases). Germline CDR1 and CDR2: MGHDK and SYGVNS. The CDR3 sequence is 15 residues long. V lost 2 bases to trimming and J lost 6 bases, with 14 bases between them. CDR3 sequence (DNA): TGTGCCAGCAGTGAAGGTGGGTCCAGGGGCAATGAGCAGTTCTTC. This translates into CASSEGGSRGNEQFF.

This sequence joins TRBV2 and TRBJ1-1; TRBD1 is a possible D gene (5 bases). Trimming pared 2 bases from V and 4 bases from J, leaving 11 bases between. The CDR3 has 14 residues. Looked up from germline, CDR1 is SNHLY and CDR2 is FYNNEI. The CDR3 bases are TGTGCCAGCAGTGAATATGGTAGGGGCACTGAAGCTTTCTTT. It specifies CASSEYGRGTEAFF.

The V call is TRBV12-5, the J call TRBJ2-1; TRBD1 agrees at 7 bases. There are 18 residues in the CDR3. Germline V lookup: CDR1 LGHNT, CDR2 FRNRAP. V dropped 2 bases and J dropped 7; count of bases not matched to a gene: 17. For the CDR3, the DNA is TGTGCTAGTGGTTTGATTACAGTCCCCGACAGGGTCGTGAATGAGCAGTTCTTC. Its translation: CASGLITVPDRVVNEQFF.

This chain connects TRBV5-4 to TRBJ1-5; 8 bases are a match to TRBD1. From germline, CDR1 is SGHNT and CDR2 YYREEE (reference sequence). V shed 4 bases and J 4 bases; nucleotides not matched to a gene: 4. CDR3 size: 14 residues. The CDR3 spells CASSAQGENQPQHF. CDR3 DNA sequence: TGTGCCAGCAGCGCACAGGGGGAAAATCAGCCCCAGCATTTT.

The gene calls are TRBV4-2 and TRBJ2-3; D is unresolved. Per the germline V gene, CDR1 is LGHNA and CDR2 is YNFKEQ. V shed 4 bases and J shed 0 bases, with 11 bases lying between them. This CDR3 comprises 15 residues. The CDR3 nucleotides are TGTGCCAGCAGCCCTGCGTATCCTAGCACAGATACGCAGTATTTT. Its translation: CASSPAYPSTDTQYF.

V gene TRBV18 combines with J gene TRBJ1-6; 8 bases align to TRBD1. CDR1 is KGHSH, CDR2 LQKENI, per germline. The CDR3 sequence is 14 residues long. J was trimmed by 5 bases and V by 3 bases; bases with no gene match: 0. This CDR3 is CASSPGQDNSPLHF. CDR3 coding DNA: TGTGCCAGCTCACCGGGACAGGATAATTCACCCCTCCACTTT.

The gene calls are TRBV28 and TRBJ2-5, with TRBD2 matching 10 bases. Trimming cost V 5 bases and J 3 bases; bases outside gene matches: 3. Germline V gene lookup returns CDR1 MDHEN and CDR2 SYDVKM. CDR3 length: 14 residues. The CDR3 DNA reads TGTGCCAGCAGTAACGGACTAGCGGAAGAGACCCAGTACTTC. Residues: CASSNGLAEETQYF.

CDR3 nucleotides: TGTGCCAGCAGTTTATTCCTACCAGCGGGAGGGGTATGGGACAATGATGAGCAGTTCTTC. This gives the protein CASSLFLPAGGVWDNDEQFF. V and J are TRBV27 and TRBJ2-1; 10 bases line up with TRBD2. Germline V gives CDR1 MNHEY, CDR2 SMNVEV (reference sequence). The CDR3 extends over 20 amino acids. Losses at the gene ends were 1 base for V and 8 bases for J; bases not matched to a gene: 20.

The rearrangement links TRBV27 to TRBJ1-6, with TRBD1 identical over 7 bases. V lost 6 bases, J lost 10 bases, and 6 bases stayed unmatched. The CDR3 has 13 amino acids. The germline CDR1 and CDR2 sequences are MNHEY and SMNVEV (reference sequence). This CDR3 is CASSRPQGSPLHF. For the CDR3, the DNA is TGTGCCAGCAGCCGACCACAGGGGTCACCCCTCCACTTT.